The present TCR beta chain was sequenced within a study of Ad26.COV2.S vaccination and SARS-CoV-2 variants. Measured with immunoSEQ multiplex PCR; TCRdb has only the in-frame clones, and not every one. The table has about 350,000 clones, approximately 90% seen once. CDR1 and CDR2 from the germline V gene are SGHNT and YYREEE (reference sequence). With 1 base removed from V and 6 bases from J, the gap between germline ends came to 14 bases. The CDR3 is 14 residues long. Treatment denoted: 15 to 20 received Ad26.COV2.S at low or high dose, single or two shots; several received placebo; per-sample allocation not given. Samples analyzed were those drawn on day 63 after the first vaccine or placebo injection.

This sequence joins TRBV5-4 and TRBJ2-7; the D gene is possibly TRBD2 (5 bases). The TCR was taken from a person between 18 and 59 years old who received the Ad26.COV2.S COVID-19 vaccine or a placebo. Sequencing was performed on peripheral blood, taken in a trial of Ad26.COV2.S vaccine versus placebo. DNA of the CDR3: TGTGCCAGCAGCTTGTCTCTCGGGATATCCGAGCAGTACTTC. Its protein is CASSLSLGISEQYF.